This T cell receptor beta chain is from a study of T cells in Graves' hyperthyroidism and ophthalmopathy. Study-level points and caveats: Blood also showed most of the thyroid clonotypes that were expanded above 0.001.

Researchers took RNA transcripts and amplified the TCR beta CDR3 regions from them. Initially, a first-round RT-PCR of the TCR CDR3 employed the HTBI primer set. A single record per CDR3 protein comes from TCRdb applying MiXCR to the multiplex PCR reads. In the table there are hundreds of thousands of distinct CDR3 sequences, about 35% of which are singletons. Stable disease denoted Graves' hyperthyroidism without ophthalmopathy progression within 18 months. The diagnostic basis comprised clinical symptoms, serum thyroxine and TRAb, thyroid ultrasound and orbital computed tomography. This sample holds PBMCs from about 10 ml fresh peripheral blood. Points on this clonotype: Its antigen is still unknown.

This CDR3 contains 20 residues. Germline V lookup: CDR1 LNHDA, CDR2 SQIVND (reference sequence). V was pared by 5 bases and J by 3 bases, with 29 bases between. This receptor was obtained from a woman aged 40 to 50 with Graves' hyperthyroidism. Sequenced input: blood. The genes are TRBV19 and TRBJ1-3; D is possibly TRBD1 (6 bases). Written as DNA, the CDR3 is TGTGCCAGTAGTCCCCTAAGCATGGCAGGGGCCACGTCTAGTGGAAACACCATATATTTT. It codes for CASSPLSMAGATSSGNTIYF.